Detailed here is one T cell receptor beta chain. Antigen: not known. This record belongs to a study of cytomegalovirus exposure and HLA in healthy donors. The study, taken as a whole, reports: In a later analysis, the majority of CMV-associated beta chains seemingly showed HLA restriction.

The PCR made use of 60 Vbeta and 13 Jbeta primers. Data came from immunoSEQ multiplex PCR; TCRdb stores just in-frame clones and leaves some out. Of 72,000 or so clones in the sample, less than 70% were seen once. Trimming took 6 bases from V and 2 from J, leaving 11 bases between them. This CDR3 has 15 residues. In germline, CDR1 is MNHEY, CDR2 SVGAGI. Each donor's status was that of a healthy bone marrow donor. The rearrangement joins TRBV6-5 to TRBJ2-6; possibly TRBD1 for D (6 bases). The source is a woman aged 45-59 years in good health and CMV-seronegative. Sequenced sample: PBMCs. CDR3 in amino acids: CASRQGKAGANVLTF. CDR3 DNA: TGTGCCAGCAGACAGGGAAAAGCTGGGGCCAACGTCCTGACTTTC.